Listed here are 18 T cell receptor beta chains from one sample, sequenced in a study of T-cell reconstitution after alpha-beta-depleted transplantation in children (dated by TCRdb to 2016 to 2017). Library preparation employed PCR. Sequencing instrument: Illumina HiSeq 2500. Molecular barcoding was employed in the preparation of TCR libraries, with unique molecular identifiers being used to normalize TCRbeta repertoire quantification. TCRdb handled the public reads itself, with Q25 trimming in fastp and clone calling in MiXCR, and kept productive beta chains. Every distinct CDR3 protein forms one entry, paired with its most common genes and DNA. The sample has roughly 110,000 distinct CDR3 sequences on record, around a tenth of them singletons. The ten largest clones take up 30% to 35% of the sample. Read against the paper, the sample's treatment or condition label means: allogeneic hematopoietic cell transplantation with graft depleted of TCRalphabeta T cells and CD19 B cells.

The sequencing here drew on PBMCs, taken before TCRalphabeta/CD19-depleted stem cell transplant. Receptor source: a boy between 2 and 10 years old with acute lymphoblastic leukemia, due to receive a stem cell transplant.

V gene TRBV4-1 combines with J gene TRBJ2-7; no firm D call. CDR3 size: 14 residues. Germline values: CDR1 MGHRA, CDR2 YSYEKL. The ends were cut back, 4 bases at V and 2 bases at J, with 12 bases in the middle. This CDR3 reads CASSRLGRAYEQYF. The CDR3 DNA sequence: TGCGCCAGCAGCCGTTTGGGCAGAGCCTACGAGCAGTACTTC.

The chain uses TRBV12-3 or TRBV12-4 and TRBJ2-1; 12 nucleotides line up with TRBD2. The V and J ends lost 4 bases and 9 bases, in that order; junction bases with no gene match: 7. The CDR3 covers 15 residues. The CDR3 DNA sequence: TGTGCCAGCAGTTACCGACTAGCGGGAGTTTCTGAGCAGTTCTTC. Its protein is CASSYRLAGVSEQFF.

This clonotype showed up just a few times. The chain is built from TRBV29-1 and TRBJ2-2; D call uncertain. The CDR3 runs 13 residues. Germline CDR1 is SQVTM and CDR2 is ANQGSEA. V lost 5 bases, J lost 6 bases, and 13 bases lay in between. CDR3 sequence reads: CSVSNIGPGELFF. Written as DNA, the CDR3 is TGCAGCGTTTCTAATATAGGGCCCGGGGAGCTGTTTTTT.

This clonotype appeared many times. The CDR3 DNA is TGTGCCAGCAGCTTGGTAGGGGCGAATAATTCACCCCTCCACTTT. As protein: CASSLVGANNSPLHF. This sequence joins TRBV5-6 and TRBJ1-6; the D gene is possibly TRBD1 (5 bases). The germline CDR1 and CDR2 sequences are SGHDT and YYEEEE. This CDR3 comprises 15 residues. V was cut by 0 bases and J by 5 bases, with 9 bases left in between.

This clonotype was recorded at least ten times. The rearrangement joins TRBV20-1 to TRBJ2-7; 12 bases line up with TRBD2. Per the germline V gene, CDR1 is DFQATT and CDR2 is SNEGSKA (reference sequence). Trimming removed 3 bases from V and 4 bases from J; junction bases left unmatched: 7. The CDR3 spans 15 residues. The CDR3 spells CSASRVTSGRYEQYF. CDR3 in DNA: TGCAGTGCTAGCAGGGTTACTAGCGGGAGGTACGAGCAGTACTTC.

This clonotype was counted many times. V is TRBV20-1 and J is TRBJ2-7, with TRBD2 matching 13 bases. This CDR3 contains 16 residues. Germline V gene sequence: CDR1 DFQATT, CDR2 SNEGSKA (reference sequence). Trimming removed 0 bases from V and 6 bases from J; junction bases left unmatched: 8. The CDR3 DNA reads TGCAGTGCTAGAGATAGTTGGACTAGCGGGAGAGGCGAGCAGTACTTC. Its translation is CSARDSWTSGRGEQYF.

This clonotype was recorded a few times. The CDR3 loop reads CAWSVARNQPQHF. The CDR3 region has the DNA TGTGCCTGGAGTGTAGCGCGAAATCAGCCCCAGCATTTT. The J gene is TRBJ1-5, the V gene TRBV30; D is undetermined. The germline gives CDR1 GTSNPN, CDR2 SVGIG (reference sequence). Trimming took off 0 bases at V and 4 bases at J, with 7 bases between the two ends. The CDR3 loop spans 13 amino acids. Supplemented by reference TRBV30 and TRBJ1-5, the full variable domain reads SQTIHQWPATLVQPVGSPLSLECTVEGTSNPNLYWYRQAAGRGLQLLFYSVGIGQISSEVPQNLSASRPQDRQFILSSKKLLLSDSGFYLCAWSVARNQPQHFGDGTRLSIL.

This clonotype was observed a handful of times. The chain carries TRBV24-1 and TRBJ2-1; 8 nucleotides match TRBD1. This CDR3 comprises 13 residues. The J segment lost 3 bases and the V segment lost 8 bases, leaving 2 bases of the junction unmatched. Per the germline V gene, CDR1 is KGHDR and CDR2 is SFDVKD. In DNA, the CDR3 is TGTGCCACCAAAGGACAGGGCTACAATGAGCAGTTCTTC. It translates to CATKGQGYNEQFF.

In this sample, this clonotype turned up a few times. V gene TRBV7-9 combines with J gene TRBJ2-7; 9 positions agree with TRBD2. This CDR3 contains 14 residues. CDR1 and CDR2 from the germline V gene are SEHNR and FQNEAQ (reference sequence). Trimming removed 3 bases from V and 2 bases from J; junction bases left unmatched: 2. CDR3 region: CASSFGGRAYEQYF. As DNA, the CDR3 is TGTGCCAGCAGCTTCGGCGGGAGGGCCTACGAGCAGTACTTC.

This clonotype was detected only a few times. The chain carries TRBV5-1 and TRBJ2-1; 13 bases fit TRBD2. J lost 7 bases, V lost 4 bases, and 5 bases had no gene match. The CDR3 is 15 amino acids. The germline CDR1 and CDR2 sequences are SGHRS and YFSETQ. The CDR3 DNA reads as TGCGCCAGCAGCCGGACTAGCGGGAGTCCTAATGAGCAGTTCTTC. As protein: CASSRTSGSPNEQFF.

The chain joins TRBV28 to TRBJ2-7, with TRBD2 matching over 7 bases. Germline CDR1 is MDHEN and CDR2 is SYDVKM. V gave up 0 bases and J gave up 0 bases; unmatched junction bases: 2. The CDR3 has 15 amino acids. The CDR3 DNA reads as TGTGCCAGCAGTTTATGGGGCGGGAGCTCCTACGAGCAGTACTTC. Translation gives CASSLWGGSSYEQYF. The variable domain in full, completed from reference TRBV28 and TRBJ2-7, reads DVKVTQSSRYLVKRTGEKVFLECVQDMDHENMFWYRQDPGLGLRLIYFSYDVKMKEKGDIPEGYSVSREKKERFSLILESASTNQTSMYLCASSLWGGSSYEQYFGPGTRLTVT.

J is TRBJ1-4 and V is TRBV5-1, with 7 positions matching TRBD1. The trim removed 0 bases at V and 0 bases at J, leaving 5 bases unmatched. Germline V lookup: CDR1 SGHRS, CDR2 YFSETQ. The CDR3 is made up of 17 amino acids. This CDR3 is CASSLEDRTTTNEKLFF. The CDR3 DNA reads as TGCGCCAGCAGCTTGGAGGACAGGACCACAACTAATGAAAAACTGTTTTTT.

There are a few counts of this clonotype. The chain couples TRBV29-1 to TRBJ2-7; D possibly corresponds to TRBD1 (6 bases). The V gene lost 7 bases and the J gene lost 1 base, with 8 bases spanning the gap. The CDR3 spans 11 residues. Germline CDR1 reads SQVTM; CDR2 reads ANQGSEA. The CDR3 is CSAGQSYEQYF. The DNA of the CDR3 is TGCAGCGCCGGACAGTCCTACGAGCAGTACTTC.

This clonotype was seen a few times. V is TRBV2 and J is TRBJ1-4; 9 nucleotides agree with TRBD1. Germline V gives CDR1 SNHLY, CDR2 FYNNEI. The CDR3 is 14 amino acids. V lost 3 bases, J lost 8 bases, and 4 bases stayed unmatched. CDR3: CASSENRGLEKLFF. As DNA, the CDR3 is TGTGCCAGCAGTGAGAACAGGGGGCTAGAAAAACTGTTTTTT.

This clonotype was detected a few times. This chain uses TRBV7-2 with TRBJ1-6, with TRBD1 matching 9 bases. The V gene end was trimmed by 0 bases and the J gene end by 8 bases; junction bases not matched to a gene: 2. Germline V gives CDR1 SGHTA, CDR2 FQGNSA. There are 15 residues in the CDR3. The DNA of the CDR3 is TGTGCCAGCAGCTTAGCAGGGACAGGGTATTCACCCCTCCACTTT. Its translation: CASSLAGTGYSPLHF.

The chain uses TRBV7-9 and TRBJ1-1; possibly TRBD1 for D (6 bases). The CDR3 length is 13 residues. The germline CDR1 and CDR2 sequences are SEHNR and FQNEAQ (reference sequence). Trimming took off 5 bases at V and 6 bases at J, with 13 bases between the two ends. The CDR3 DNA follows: TGTGCCAGCAGCCCCCGGGACAAGGCTGAAGCTTTCTTT. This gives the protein CASSPRDKAEAFF.

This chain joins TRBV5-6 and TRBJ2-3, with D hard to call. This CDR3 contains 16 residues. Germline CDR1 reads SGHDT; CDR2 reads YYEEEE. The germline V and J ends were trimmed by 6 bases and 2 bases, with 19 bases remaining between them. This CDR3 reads CASTPRPRRVTDTQYF. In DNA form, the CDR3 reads TGTGCCAGCACCCCCAGACCGCGTCGAGTCACAGATACGCAGTATTTT.

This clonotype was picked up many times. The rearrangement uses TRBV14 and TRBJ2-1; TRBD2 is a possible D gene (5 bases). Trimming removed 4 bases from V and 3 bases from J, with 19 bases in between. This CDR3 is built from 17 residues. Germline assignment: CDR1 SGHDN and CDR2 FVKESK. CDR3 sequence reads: CASSPHHRIDYYNEQFF. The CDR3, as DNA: TGTGCCAGCAGCCCGCATCATAGAATTGACTACTACAATGAGCAGTTCTTC.